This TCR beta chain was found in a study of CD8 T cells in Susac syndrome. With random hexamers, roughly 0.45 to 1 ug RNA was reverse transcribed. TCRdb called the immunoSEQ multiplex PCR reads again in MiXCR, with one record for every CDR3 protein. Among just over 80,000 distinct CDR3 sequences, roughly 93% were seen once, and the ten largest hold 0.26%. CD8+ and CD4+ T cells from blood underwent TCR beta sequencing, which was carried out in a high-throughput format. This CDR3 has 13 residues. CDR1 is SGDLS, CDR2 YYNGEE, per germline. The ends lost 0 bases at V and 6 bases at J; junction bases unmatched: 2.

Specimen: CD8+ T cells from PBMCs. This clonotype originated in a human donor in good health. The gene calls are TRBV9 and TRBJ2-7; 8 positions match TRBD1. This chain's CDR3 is CASSVGDRTEQYF. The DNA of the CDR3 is TGTGCCAGCAGCGTAGGGGACAGGACCGAGCAGTACTTC. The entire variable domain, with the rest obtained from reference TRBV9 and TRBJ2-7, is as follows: DSGVTQTPKHLITATGQRVTLRCSPRSGDLSVYWYQQSLDQGLQFLIQYYNGEERAKGNILERFSAQQFPDLHSELNLSSLELGDSALYFCASSVGDRTEQYFGPGTRLTVT.